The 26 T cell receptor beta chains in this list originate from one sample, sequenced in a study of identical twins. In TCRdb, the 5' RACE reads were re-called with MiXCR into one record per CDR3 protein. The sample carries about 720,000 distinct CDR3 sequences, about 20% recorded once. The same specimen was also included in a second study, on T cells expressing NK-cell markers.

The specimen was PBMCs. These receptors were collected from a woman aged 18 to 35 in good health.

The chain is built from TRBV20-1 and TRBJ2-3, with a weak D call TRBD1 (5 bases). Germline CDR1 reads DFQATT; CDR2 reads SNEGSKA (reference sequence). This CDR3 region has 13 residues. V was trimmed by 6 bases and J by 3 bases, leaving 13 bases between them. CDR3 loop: CSADARQTDTQYF. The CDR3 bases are TGCAGTGCCGACGCCCGACAGACAGATACGCAGTATTTT.

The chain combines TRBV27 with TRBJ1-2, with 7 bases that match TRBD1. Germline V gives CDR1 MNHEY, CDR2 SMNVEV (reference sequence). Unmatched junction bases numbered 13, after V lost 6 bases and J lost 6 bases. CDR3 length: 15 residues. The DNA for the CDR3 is TGTGCCAGCAGCCCGGGGCAGGGGGTTCTGGATGGCTACACCTTC. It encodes CASSPGQGVLDGYTF.

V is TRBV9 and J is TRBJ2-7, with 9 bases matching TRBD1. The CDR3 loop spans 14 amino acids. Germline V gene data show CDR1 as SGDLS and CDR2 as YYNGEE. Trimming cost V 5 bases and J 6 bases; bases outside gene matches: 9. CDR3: CASSEGQGLSEQYF. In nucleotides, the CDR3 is TGTGCCAGCAGTGAAGGACAGGGGTTAAGCGAGCAGTACTTC.

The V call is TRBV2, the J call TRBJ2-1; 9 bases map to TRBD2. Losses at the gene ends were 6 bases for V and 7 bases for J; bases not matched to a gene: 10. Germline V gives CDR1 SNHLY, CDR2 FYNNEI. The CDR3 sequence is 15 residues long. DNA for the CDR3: TGTGCCAGCAGCGTAGCGGGAGATCTATCAAATGAGCAGTTCTTC. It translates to CASSVAGDLSNEQFF.

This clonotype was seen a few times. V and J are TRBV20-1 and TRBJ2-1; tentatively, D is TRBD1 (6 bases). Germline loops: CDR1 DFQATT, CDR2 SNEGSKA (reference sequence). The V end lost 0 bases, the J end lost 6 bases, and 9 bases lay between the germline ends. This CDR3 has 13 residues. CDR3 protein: CSARDVGANEQFF. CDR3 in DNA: TGCAGTGCTAGAGATGTGGGGGCCAATGAGCAGTTCTTC.

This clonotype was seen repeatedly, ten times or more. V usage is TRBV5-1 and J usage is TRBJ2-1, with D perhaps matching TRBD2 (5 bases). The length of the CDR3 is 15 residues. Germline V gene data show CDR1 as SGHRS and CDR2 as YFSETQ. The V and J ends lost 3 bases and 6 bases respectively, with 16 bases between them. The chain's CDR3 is CASSWSSGLGNEQFF. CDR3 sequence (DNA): TGCGCCAGCAGCTGGTCAAGCGGATTGGGCAATGAGCAGTTCTTC. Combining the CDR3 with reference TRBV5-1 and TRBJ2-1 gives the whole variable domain KAGVTQTPRYLIKTRGQQVTLSCSPISGHRSVSWYQQTPGQGLQFLFEYFSETQRNKGNFPGRFSGRQFSNSRSEMNVSTLELGDSALYLCASSWSSGLGNEQFFGPGTRLTVL.

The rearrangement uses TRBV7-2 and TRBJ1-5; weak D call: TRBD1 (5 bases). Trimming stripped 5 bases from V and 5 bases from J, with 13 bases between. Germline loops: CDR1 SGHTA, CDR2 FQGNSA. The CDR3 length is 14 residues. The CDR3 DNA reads TGTGCCAGCAGCCGACCCCAGGGTGATCAGCCCCAGCATTTT. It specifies CASSRPQGDQPQHF.

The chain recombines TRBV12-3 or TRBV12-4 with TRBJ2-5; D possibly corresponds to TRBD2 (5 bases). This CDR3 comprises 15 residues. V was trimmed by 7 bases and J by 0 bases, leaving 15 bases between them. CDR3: CASTPHGDYQETQYF. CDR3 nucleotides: TGTGCCAGCACTCCTCACGGGGATTACCAAGAGACCCAGTACTTC.

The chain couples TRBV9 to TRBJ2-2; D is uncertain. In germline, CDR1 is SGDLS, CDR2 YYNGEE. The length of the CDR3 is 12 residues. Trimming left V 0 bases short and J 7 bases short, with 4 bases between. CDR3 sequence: CASSVEGGELFF. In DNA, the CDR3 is TGTGCCAGCAGCGTAGAAGGCGGGGAGCTGTTTTTT.

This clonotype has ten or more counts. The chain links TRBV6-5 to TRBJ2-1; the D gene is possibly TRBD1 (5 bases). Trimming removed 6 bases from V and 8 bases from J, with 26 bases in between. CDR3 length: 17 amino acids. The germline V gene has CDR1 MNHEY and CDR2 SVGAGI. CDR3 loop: CASRFSGGTGGRDEQFF. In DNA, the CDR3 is TGTGCCAGCAGGTTCTCCGGCGGTACAGGCGGTCGCGATGAGCAGTTCTTC.

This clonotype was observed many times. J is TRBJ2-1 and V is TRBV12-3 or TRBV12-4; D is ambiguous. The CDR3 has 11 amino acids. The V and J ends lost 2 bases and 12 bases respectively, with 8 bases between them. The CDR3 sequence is CASSLSVRQFF. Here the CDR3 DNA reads TGTGCCAGCAGTTTATCCGTGCGGCAGTTCTTC.

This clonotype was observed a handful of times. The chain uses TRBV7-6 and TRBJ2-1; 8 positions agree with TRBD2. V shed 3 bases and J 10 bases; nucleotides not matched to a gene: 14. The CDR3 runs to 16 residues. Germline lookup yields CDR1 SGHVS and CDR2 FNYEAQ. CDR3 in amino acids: CASSLSSSGSHLEQFF. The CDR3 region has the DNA TGTGCCAGCAGCTTGTCTTCGAGCGGGAGTCACCTAGAGCAGTTCTTC.

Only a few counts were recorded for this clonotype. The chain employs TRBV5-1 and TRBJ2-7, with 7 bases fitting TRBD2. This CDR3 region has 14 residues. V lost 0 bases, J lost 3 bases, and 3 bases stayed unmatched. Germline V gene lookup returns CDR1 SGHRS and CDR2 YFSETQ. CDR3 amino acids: CASSLVGEGYEQYF. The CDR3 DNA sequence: TGCGCCAGCAGCTTGGTGGGGGAGGGCTACGAGCAGTACTTC.

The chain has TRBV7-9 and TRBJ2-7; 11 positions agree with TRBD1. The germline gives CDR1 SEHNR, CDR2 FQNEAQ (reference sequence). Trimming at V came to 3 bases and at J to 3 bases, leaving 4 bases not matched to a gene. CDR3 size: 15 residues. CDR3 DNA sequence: TGTGCCAGCAGCTTCGGGACAGGGGGGGGCTACGAGCAGTACTTC. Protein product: CASSFGTGGGYEQYF.

CDR3 nucleotides: TGTGCCAGCAGCTCCACGCTACTAGTGCGGAACACCGGGGAGCTGTTTTTT. It is translated as CASSSTLLVRNTGELFF. The V gene is TRBV9, the J gene TRBJ2-2, with D maybe TRBD2 (5 bases). V shed 4 bases and J shed 1 base, with 17 bases lying between them. This CDR3 is 17 amino acids long. CDR1 is SGDLS and CDR2 is YYNGEE in the germline V gene.

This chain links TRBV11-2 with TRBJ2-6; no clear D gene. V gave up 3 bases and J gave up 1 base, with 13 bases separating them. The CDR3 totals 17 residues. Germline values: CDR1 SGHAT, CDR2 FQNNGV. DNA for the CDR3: TGTGCCAGCAGCTTCGAACTCAAACCTTCTGGGGCCAACGTCCTGACTTTC. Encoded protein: CASSFELKPSGANVLTF.

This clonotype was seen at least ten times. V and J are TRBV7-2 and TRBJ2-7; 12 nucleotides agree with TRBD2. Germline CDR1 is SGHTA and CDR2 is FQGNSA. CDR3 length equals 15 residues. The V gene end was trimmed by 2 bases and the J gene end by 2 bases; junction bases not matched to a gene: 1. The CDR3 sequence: CASSLLAGGTYEQYF. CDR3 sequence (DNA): TGTGCCAGCAGCTTACTAGCGGGAGGGACCTACGAGCAGTACTTC.

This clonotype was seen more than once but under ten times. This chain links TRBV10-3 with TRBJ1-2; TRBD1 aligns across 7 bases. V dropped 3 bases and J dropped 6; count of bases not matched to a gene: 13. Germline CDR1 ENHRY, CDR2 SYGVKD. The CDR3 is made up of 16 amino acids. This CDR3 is CAISDSPGQNRDGYTF. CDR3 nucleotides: TGTGCCATCAGTGACTCCCCGGGACAGAACAGGGATGGCTACACCTTC.

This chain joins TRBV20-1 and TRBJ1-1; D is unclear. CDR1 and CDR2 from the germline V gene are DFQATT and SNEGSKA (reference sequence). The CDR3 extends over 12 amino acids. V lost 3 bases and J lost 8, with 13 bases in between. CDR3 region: CSASFATAEAFF. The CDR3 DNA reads TGCAGTGCTAGCTTCGCGACCGCCGAAGCTTTCTTT.

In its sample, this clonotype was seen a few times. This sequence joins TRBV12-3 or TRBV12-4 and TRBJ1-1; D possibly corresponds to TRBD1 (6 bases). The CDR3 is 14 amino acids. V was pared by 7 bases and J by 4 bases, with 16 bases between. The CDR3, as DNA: TGTGCCAGCAACGCCGGGACAATGGGCACTGAAGCTTTCTTT. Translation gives CASNAGTMGTEAFF.

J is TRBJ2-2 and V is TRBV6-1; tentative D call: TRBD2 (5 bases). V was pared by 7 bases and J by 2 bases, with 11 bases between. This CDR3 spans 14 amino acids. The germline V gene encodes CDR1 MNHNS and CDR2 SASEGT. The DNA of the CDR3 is TGTGCCAGCATTGACTACGTAAACACCGGGGAGCTGTTTTTT. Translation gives CASIDYVNTGELFF.

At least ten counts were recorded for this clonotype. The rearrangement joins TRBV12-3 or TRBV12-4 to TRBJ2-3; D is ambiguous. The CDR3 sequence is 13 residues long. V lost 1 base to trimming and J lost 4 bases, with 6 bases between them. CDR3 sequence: CASSLGMADTQYF. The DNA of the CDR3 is TGTGCCAGCAGTTTAGGCATGGCAGATACGCAGTATTTT.

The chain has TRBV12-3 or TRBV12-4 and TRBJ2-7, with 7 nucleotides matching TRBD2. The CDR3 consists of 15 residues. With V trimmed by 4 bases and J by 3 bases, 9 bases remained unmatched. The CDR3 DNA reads TGTGCCAGCAGTTCCGGCCAGATAGCGGGCTACGAGCAGTACTTC. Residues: CASSSGQIAGYEQYF.

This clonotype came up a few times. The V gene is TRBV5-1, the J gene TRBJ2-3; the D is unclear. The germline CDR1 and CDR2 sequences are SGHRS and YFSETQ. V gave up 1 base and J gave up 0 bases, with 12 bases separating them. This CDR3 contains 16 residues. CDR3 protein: CASSLRPQDSTDTQYF. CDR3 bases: TGCGCCAGCAGCTTGAGGCCGCAAGACAGCACAGATACGCAGTATTTT.

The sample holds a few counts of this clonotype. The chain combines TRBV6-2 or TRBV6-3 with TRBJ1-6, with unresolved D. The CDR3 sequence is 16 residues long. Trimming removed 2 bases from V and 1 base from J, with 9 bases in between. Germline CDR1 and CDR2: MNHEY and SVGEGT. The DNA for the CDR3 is TGTGCCAGCAGTTACCGGCGGGCATCCTATAATTCACCCCTCCACTTT. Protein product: CASSYRRASYNSPLHF.

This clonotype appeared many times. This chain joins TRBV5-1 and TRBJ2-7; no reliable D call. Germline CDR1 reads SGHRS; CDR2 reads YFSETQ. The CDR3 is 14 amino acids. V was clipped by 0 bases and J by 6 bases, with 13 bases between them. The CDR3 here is CASSLAGLAPEQYF. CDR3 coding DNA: TGCGCCAGCAGCTTGGCCGGTCTTGCACCCGAGCAGTACTTC.